Presented here are 15 T cell receptor beta chains from one specimen sequenced in a study of blood T cell repertoires in COVID-19. Here immunoSEQ multiplex PCR was the method, and the copy in TCRdb shows in-frame clones only, minus some. Altogether about 260,000 clones are present, approximately 83% being singletons, with the ten largest covering roughly 10%. The sequenced sample consisted of peripheral blood. The receptors were gathered from a woman between 50 and 59 years old who had recovered from COVID-19.

The V and J genes are TRBV7-2 and TRBJ1-1, with D perhaps matching TRBD1 (6 bases). The V end was cut by 4 bases, the J end by 1 base, with 10 bases between. Germline CDR1 SGHTA, CDR2 FQGNSA. The CDR3 is made up of 14 amino acids. The CDR3 DNA follows: TGTGCCAGCAGCTCCTCCAGGGGGAACACTGAAGCTTTCTTT. This gives the protein CASSSSRGNTEAFF.

V and J are TRBV3-1 (or the pseudogene TRBV3-2) and TRBJ2-1; D is undetermined. V lost 3 bases, J lost 0 bases, and 9 bases lay in between. CDR3 size: 15 residues. The V gene's germline CDR1 is LGHDT and CDR2 YNNKEL (reference sequence). The CDR3 coding sequence is TGTGCCAGCAGCCACACAGCCAGCTCCTACAATGAGCAGTTCTTC. This sequence encodes CASSHTASSYNEQFF.

CDR3 in amino acids: CASSIYRDYTEAFF. The CDR3 DNA follows: TGTGCCAGTAGTATCTACAGGGATTACACTGAAGCTTTCTTT. J is TRBJ1-1 and V is TRBV19; TRBD1 might be the D (6 bases). Germline CDR1 is LNHDA and CDR2 is SQIVND (reference sequence). V shed 3 bases and J shed 3 bases, with 11 bases lying between them. This CDR3 contains 14 residues.

The chain uses TRBV6-1 and TRBJ1-1; 9 bases are shared with TRBD1. The V gene end was trimmed by 3 bases and the J gene end by 7 bases; junction bases not matched to a gene: 9. CDR3 length: 15 amino acids. Germline V gene sequence: CDR1 MNHNS, CDR2 SASEGT. CDR3 DNA sequence: TGTGCCAGCAGTGAGACCGGGACAGGGATAGGTGAAGCTTTCTTT. Protein: CASSETGTGIGEAFF.

CDR3 region: CASRGGAGQPQHF. CDR3 DNA: TGTGCCAGCCGAGGAGGGGCAGGTCAGCCCCAGCATTTT. The J gene is TRBJ1-5, the V gene TRBV27; maybe TRBD1 (5 bases). Deletions cut 8 bases from V and 6 bases from J, with 14 bases between. The CDR3 sequence is 13 residues long. Looked up from germline, CDR1 is MNHEY and CDR2 is SMNVEV (reference sequence).

The chain is built from TRBV19 and TRBJ1-1; D is uncertain. V was cut by 7 bases and J by 2 bases, with 17 bases left in between. Germline CDR1 is LNHDA and CDR2 is SQIVND (reference sequence). This CDR3 has 15 amino acids. Written as DNA, the CDR3 is TGTGCCAGTACCTCGTTTGGGGAGGCCAACACTGAAGCTTTCTTT. This codes for CASTSFGEANTEAFF.

The chain couples TRBV7-2 to TRBJ2-1, with 9 bases that match TRBD2. V trimming: 6 bases; J trimming: 6 bases; junction bases outside the gene matches: 12. The CDR3 runs to 16 residues. CDR1 and CDR2 from the germline V gene are SGHTA and FQGNSA. CDR3: CASSQKTSGVVNEQFF. CDR3 DNA: TGTGCCAGCAGTCAGAAGACTAGCGGAGTAGTCAATGAGCAGTTCTTC.

This clone was detected ten times or more. The chain uses TRBV7-9 and TRBJ2-1, with 8 bases lining up with TRBD2. The CDR3 has 15 residues. Unmatched junction bases numbered 6, after V lost 3 bases and J lost 5 bases. Germline assignment: CDR1 SEHNR and CDR2 FQNEAQ (reference sequence). The DNA for the CDR3 is TGTGCCAGCAGCTTTAACGCGGGGGGCAACAATGAGCAGTTCTTC. Amino acids: CASSFNAGGNNEQFF.

This clone was detected only once. The rearrangement joins TRBV6-2 or TRBV6-3 to TRBJ1-5; 7 nucleotides match TRBD1. The CDR3 runs 17 residues. Germline loops: CDR1 MNHEY, CDR2 SVGEGT. J lost 0 bases, V lost 1 base, and 6 bases had no gene match. The CDR3 sequence: CASSYYGTEYSNQPQHF. The CDR3 region has the DNA TGTGCCAGCAGTTACTACGGGACAGAGTATAGCAATCAGCCCCAGCATTTT.

This clone was found once. V usage is TRBV27 and J usage is TRBJ2-1, with a weak D call TRBD2 (5 bases). Germline V CDR1 and CDR2: MNHEY, SMNVEV (reference sequence). Trimming shortened V by 4 bases and J by 10 bases, and 20 bases separated the two germline ends. The CDR3 length is 15 residues. The CDR3 loop is CASSSFLPESGEQFF. CDR3 nucleotide sequence: TGTGCCAGCAGTTCCTTTCTGCCTGAGTCGGGGGAGCAGTTCTTC.

The V gene is TRBV29-1, the J gene TRBJ2-3; D uncertain. The V and J ends lost 0 bases and 2 bases respectively, with 3 bases between them. Germline CDR1 and CDR2: SQVTM and ANQGSEA. The CDR3 totals 12 residues. CDR3 sequence: CSVEDNTDTQYF. The CDR3 coding sequence is TGCAGCGTTGAAGATAACACAGATACGCAGTATTTT.

The chain uses TRBV9 and TRBJ2-2, with no clear D. Deletions cut 2 bases from V and 2 bases from J, with 13 bases between. The CDR3 runs 16 residues. Per the germline V gene, CDR1 is SGDLS and CDR2 is YYNGEE. The CDR3 DNA is TGTGCCAGCAGCGTGACGACACAGCCTAACACCGGGGAGCTGTTTTTT. Its protein is CASSVTTQPNTGELFF.

The chain employs TRBV5-5 and TRBJ2-7; weak D call: TRBD1 (6 bases). CDR3 length equals 15 residues. Germline-derived CDR1 and CDR2 are SGHKS and YYEKEE (reference sequence). The ends were cut back, 0 bases at V and 3 bases at J, with 13 bases in the middle. CDR3 DNA: TGTGCCAGCAGCTTGGCAGGGGAACTTGTCTACGAGCAGTACTTC. Its translation is CASSLAGELVYEQYF.

This chain connects TRBV29-1 to TRBJ2-7; TRBD2 matches at 11 bases. The germline gives CDR1 SQVTM, CDR2 ANQGSEA. There are 16 residues in the CDR3. Trimming took 4 bases from V and 6 from J; bases not matched to a gene: 14. The DNA for the CDR3 is TGCAGCGTTGGTGACCTTTTAGCGGGAGGGCTTGGCGAGCAGTACTTC. Translation: CSVGDLLAGGLGEQYF.

The rearrangement uses TRBV4-2 and TRBJ2-1; D may be TRBD1 (6 bases). This CDR3 spans 16 amino acids. Germline values: CDR1 LGHNA, CDR2 YNFKEQ. The V and J ends lost 0 bases and 1 base respectively, with 10 bases between them. The CDR3 sequence is CASSQEGTGSYNEQFF. The CDR3 bases are TGTGCCAGCAGCCAAGAAGGAACAGGGTCCTACAATGAGCAGTTCTTC.